This TCR beta chain derives from a study of blood T cell repertoires in COVID-19. Whole-study context: Donors in the United States, Italy and Spain gave samples during acute or convalescent COVID-19.

Per the original data handling: Amplification with reference gene primers provided the estimates of nucleated cell counts. The protocol was immunoSEQ multiplex PCR, while the TCRdb copy is restricted to in-frame clones and leaves out a portion. That table furnishes V, J and clone size, whereas the DNA furnished D and trimming. Of hundreds of thousands of clones in the sample, more than 75% are singletons; the top ten hold over 1.2%. The V segment lost 0 bases and the J segment 5 bases; nucleotides outside the gene matches: 2. Germline values: CDR1 SGDLS, CDR2 YYNGEE. The CDR3 contains 14 residues. The chain has TRBV9 and TRBJ1-5; TRBD1 aligns across 7 bases. The sequencing input was peripheral blood. This receptor was obtained from a woman in her thirties or forties who had recovered from COVID-19. The DNA for the CDR3 is TGTGCCAGCAGCGTAGGACAGGGATATCAGCCCCAGCATTTT. This gives the protein CASSVGQGYQPQHF.